This T cell receptor (beta chain) comes out of a study of T cell repertoires in cytomegalovirus infection. Study-level findings and limits: It was HLA-C-restricted CMV-specific TCR beta clonotypes that dominated the response ex vivo.

This CDR3 region has 17 residues. The germline CDR1 and CDR2 sequences are SGHAT and FQNNGV. The V end lost 0 bases, the J end lost 0 bases, and 12 bases lay between the germline ends. This clonotype was observed a few times. Its antigen is not identified. TCRdb re-called the reads with MiXCR, one entry per CDR3 protein. The repertoire includes nearly 700,000 distinct CDR3 sequences, around a third of them detected once, and over 15% sits in the top ten. This receptor was obtained from a human donor in good health (CMV status not recorded). Some clones in this sample may be carry-over from other donors' samples. This chain uses TRBV11-2 with TRBJ2-1; D remains unclear. Material: cultured PBMCs, obtained from culture after CMV antigen stimulation. The CDR3 coding sequence is TGTGCCAGCAGCTTAGATATAGGGTTTAGCTCCTACAATGAGCAGTTCTTC. Translated, it gives CASSLDIGFSSYNEQFF.